The source of this T cell receptor (beta chain) is a study of T cells in Graves' hyperthyroidism and ophthalmopathy. Overall study findings and caveats: Most clonotypes that expanded in the thyroid above 0.001 also showed up in blood.

Template material for amplifying TCR beta CDR3 regions consisted of RNA transcripts. The TCR CDR3 was amplified in a first-round RT-PCR using the HTBI primer set. TCRdb re-derived calls from the multiplex PCR reads in MiXCR, one entry per CDR3 protein. The repertoire holds around 55,000 distinct CDR3 sequences, with 48% as singletons. V was cut by 6 bases and J by 0 bases, with 12 bases left in between. This CDR3 is 14 amino acids long. Germline V lookup: CDR1 SQVTM, CDR2 ANQGSEA. For this clonotype: Antigen unknown.

Sequenced: blood. This clonotype was obtained from a woman aged 45 to 65 with Graves' ophthalmopathy. The chain carries TRBV29-1 and TRBJ2-1; D is unclear. The CDR3 DNA is TGCAGCGTGATATTGGCGGTCTCCTACAATGAGCAGTTCTTC. This encodes CSVILAVSYNEQFF.